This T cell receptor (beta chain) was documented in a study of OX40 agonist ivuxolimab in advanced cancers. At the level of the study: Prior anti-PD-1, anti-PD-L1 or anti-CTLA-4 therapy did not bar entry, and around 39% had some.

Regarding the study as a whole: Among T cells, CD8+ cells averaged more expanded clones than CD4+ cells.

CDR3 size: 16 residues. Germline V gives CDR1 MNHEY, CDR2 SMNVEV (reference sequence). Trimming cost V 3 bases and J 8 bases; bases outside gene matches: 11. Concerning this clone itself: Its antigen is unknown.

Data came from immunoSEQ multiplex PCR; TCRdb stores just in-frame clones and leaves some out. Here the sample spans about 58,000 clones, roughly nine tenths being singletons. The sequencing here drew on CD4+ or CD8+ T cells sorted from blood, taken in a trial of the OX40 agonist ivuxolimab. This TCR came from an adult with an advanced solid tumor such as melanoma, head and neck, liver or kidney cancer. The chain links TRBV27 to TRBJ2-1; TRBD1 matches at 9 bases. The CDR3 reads CASSFLSGQGVHEQFF. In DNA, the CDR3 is TGTGCCAGCAGTTTTTTGTCGGGACAGGGAGTTCATGAGCAGTTCTTC.